This T cell receptor beta chain was captured in a study of T cells in Graves' hyperthyroidism and ophthalmopathy. At the level of the study: Pretreatment peripheral blood was obtained at initial diagnosis. Study outcomes and limitations: By a 13 V-J model, ophthalmopathy was set apart from stable hyperthyroidism.

Across 18 months, stable Graves' hyperthyroidism was marked by no progression to ophthalmopathy. Thyroid ultrasound and orbital computed tomography, with clinical symptoms and serum thyroxine and TRAb, informed diagnoses. Ten or more counts support this clonotype. Its antigen is as yet unknown. RNA transcripts were the template for amplifying TCR beta CDR3 regions. First-round RT-PCR with HTBI primers amplified the TCR CDR3 region. Each CDR3 protein gets one entry after TCRdb re-called the multiplex PCR reads with MiXCR. The table shows roughly 660,000 distinct CDR3 sequences, with approximately 15% occurring only once. The sequencing input was blood. This TCR came from a man aged 50 to 59 with Graves' hyperthyroidism.

CDR3: CASSQGAGVNNEQFF. CDR3 bases: TGTGCCAGCAGCCAAGGCGCGGGAGTGAACAATGAGCAGTTCTTC. The chain combines TRBV3-1 with TRBJ2-1, with 7 nucleotides matching TRBD2. Trimming removed 1 base from V and 5 bases from J; junction bases left unmatched: 5. Per the germline V gene, CDR1 is LGHDT and CDR2 is YNNKEL (reference sequence). This CDR3 comprises 15 residues.